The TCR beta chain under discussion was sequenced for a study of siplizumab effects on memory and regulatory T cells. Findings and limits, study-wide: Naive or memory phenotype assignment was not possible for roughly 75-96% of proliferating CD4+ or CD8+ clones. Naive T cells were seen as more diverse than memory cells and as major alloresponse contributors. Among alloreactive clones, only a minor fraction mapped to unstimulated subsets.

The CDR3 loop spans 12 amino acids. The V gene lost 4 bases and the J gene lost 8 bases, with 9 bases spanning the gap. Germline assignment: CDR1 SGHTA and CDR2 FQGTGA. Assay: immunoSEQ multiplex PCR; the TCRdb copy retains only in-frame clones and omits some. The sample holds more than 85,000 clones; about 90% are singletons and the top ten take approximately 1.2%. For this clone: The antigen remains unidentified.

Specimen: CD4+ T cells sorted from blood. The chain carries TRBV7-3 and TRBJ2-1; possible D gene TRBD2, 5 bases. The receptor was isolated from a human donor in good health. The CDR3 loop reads CASSSSGYEQFF. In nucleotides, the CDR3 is TGTGCCAGCAGCTCCTCGGGATATGAGCAGTTCTTC.